The next 26 T cell receptor beta chains were all read from a single sample in a study of cytomegalovirus exposure and HLA in healthy donors (TCRdb year 2017). Libraries were made using the immunoSEQ multiplex PCR assay. For the multiplex PCR, a mixture combining 60 forward primers for TCR Vbeta segments and 13 reverse primers for TCR Jbeta segments was used. TCRdb's version of the immuneACCESS table is confined to in-frame rearrangements and falls short of the full clone set. An unresolved V gene accounts for under half of the shortfall where checked; the remainder is of unknown origin. Here the sample has under 150,000 clones; roughly four fifths occur a single time. Roughly 3.5% of the sample lies in the top ten. Sequenced input: PBMCs. The receptors derive from a woman in her thirties in good health and CMV-seropositive.

This rearrangement joins TRBV5-6 to TRBJ2-3; D possibly corresponds to TRBD2 (6 bases). This CDR3 is built from 13 residues. CDR1 and CDR2 (germline): SGHDT, YYEEEE. V lost 0 bases, J lost 8 bases, and 10 bases lay in between. The CDR3 DNA reads as TGTGCCAGCAGCTTGGGGAGGGACCGTACGCAGTATTTT. It encodes CASSLGRDRTQYF.

This chain links TRBV7-9 with TRBJ2-5, with D unresolved. Trimming stripped 5 bases from V and 5 bases from J, with 15 bases between. This CDR3 has 14 residues. Germline CDR1 and CDR2: SEHNR and FQNEAQ (reference sequence). The chain's CDR3 is CASSRPSVVETQYF. In DNA, the CDR3 is TGTGCCAGCAGCCGCCCCTCAGTGGTGGAGACCCAGTACTTC.

The rearrangement joins TRBV9 to TRBJ2-3, with 9 bases fitting TRBD2. V was pared by 0 bases and J by 2 bases, with 7 bases of the junction left unmatched. CDR1 and CDR2 from the germline V gene are SGDLS and YYNGEE. This CDR3 has 17 residues. CDR3 amino acids: CASSVASTSGSTDTQYF. The CDR3 DNA reads TGTGCCAGCAGCGTAGCTTCGACTAGCGGATCCACAGATACGCAGTATTTT.

This chain uses TRBV4-3 with TRBJ2-7; 9 bases are a match to TRBD1. Looked up from germline, CDR1 is LGHNA and CDR2 is YSLEER. V lost 1 base to trimming and J lost 12 bases; unmatched junction nucleotides: 13. The CDR3 is 15 amino acids. As DNA, the CDR3 is TGCGCCAGCAGCCAAGGTGCCGGGACAGGGACCCCGAGGTACTTC. The encoded protein is CASSQGAGTGTPRYF.

This rearrangement joins TRBV28 to TRBJ2-2; 14 nucleotides align to TRBD2. V dropped 5 bases and J dropped 2; count of bases not matched to a gene: 10. There are 19 residues in the CDR3. Germline CDR1 reads MDHEN; CDR2 reads SYDVKM. The CDR3 DNA sequence: TGTGCCAGCAGTACCGGAGGGACTAGCGGGGGACCCAACACCGGGGAGCTGTTTTTT. Translation gives CASSTGGTSGGPNTGELFF.

This clone was seen once. V usage is TRBV5-4 and J usage is TRBJ2-5; D may be TRBD1 (5 bases). V was shortened by 1 base and J by 5 bases, with 9 bases between the two germline ends. Per the germline V gene, CDR1 is SGHNT and CDR2 is YYREEE (reference sequence). There are 13 residues in the CDR3. CDR3 nucleotide sequence: TGTGCCAGCAGCTTGCAGGGTCCGGAGACCCAGTACTTC. Translated, it gives CASSLQGPETQYF.

V and J are TRBV15 and TRBJ1-3, with D possibly being TRBD1 (5 bases). Germline V CDR1 and CDR2: LNHNV, YYDKDF (reference sequence). The CDR3 has 15 residues. Deletions cut 3 bases from V and 0 bases from J, with 9 bases between. The CDR3, as DNA: TGTGCCACCAGCAGGCAGACAGTCTCTGGAAACACCATATATTTT. Amino acids: CATSRQTVSGNTIYF.

The chain employs TRBV2 and TRBJ1-1, with 8 bases that match TRBD1. With V trimmed by 6 bases and J by 5 bases, 11 bases remained unmatched. Germline V gives CDR1 SNHLY, CDR2 FYNNEI. This CDR3 is built from 15 residues. CDR3 loop: CASSKYQTGETEAFF. The CDR3 DNA is TGTGCCAGCAGCAAGTACCAGACAGGGGAAACTGAAGCTTTCTTT.

The V gene is TRBV9, the J gene TRBJ1-4; D may be TRBD1 (5 bases). This CDR3 region has 18 residues. V gave up 4 bases and J gave up 3 bases, with 22 bases separating them. From germline, CDR1 is SGDLS and CDR2 YYNGEE. Here the CDR3 DNA reads TGTGCCAGCAGCTCCAGGGCGGGGGAATTCATGGCTAATGAAAAACTGTTTTTT. This translates into CASSSRAGEFMANEKLFF.

The sample holds one count of this clone. This chain's CDR3 is CASSLGGLIRNGYTF. CDR3 sequence (DNA): TGTGCCAGCAGCTTAGGCGGCTTAATAAGGAATGGCTACACCTTC. The rearrangement uses TRBV7-9 and TRBJ1-2; no reliable D call. CDR3 length equals 15 residues. The V end lost 1 base, the J end lost 6 bases, and 15 bases lay between the germline ends. Germline V lookup: CDR1 SEHNR, CDR2 FQNEAQ (reference sequence).

The genes are TRBV5-1 and TRBJ1-3; 8 nucleotides align to TRBD1. Germline V gives CDR1 SGHRS, CDR2 YFSETQ. The length of the CDR3 is 14 residues. After removal of 4 bases from V and 0 bases from J, the junction contained 0 bases not matched to a gene. CDR3 in amino acids: CASSGQGSGNTIYF. The CDR3 DNA reads as TGCGCCAGCAGCGGACAGGGCTCTGGAAACACCATATATTTT.

The V call is TRBV30, the J call TRBJ2-2; 11 bases align to TRBD1. This CDR3 spans 15 amino acids. Looked up from germline, CDR1 is GTSNPN and CDR2 is SVGIG (reference sequence). After removal of 1 base from V and 2 bases from J, the junction contained 0 bases not matched to a gene. CDR3 residues: CAWSGTGGNTGELFF. CDR3 DNA: TGTGCCTGGAGTGGGACAGGGGGCAACACCGGGGAGCTGTTTTTT.

The chain has TRBV28 and TRBJ2-1; 9 bases fit TRBD2. CDR3 length: 16 residues. Unmatched junction bases numbered 2, after V lost 1 base and J lost 1 base. Germline CDR1 reads MDHEN; CDR2 reads SYDVKM. Written as DNA, the CDR3 is TGTGCCAGCAGTTTATACGCGGGGGGGTCCTACAATGAGCAGTTCTTC. It encodes CASSLYAGGSYNEQFF.

This clone has just a few counts. The J gene is TRBJ1-2, the V gene TRBV4-1; D call uncertain. CDR3 length equals 14 residues. Per germline, CDR1 MGHRA and CDR2 YSYEKL. With 0 bases removed from V and 8 bases from J, the gap between germline ends came to 13 bases. This chain's CDR3 is CASSQDRGRYGYTF. The CDR3 DNA reads TGCGCCAGCAGCCAAGATCGAGGCCGGTACGGCTACACCTTC.

This clone was counted once. The chain recombines TRBV13 with TRBJ1-5, with D maybe TRBD1 (6 bases). Germline loops: CDR1 PRHDT, CDR2 FYEKMQ (reference sequence). The CDR3 length is 14 residues. Trimming cost V 5 bases and J 4 bases, with 12 bases left between them. In DNA, the CDR3 is TGTGCCAGCAGCCAACGACAGGCTAATCAGCCCCAGCATTTT. Encoded protein: CASSQRQANQPQHF. Variable domain in full (rest from reference TRBV13 and TRBJ1-5): AAGVIQSPRHLIKEKRETATLKCYPIPRHDTVYWYQQGPGQDPQFLISFYEKMQSDKGSIPDRFSAQQFSDYHSELNMSSLELGDSALYFCASSQRQANQPQHFGDGTRLSIL.

V usage is TRBV18 and J usage is TRBJ1-2; 11 bases fit TRBD1. V lost 5 bases to trimming and J lost 0 bases; unmatched junction nucleotides: 8. Germline V gene data show CDR1 as KGHSH and CDR2 as LQKENI. CDR3 length equals 17 residues. This CDR3 reads CASSTRTGGFSNYGYTF. In nucleotides, the CDR3 is TGTGCCAGCTCAACCCGGACAGGGGGCTTCTCTAACTATGGCTACACCTTC. The whole variable domain, filled in from reference TRBV18 and TRBJ1-2, reads NAGVMQNPRHLVRRRGQEARLRCSPMKGHSHVYWYRQLPEEGLKFMVYLQKENIIDESGMPKERFSAEFPKEGPSILRIQQVVRGDSAAYFCASSTRTGGFSNYGYTFGSGTRLTVV.

This clone came up once. This chain links TRBV2 with TRBJ2-5, with a possible D match to TRBD1 (5 bases). Trimming left V 6 bases short and J 2 bases short, with 13 bases between. Germline lookup yields CDR1 SNHLY and CDR2 FYNNEI. This CDR3 region has 14 residues. The CDR3 is CASRADQGQETQYF. For the CDR3, the DNA is TGTGCCAGCAGAGCCGACCAGGGTCAAGAGACCCAGTACTTC.

The chain is built from TRBV28 and TRBJ1-5, with TRBD1 identical over 9 bases. Germline lookup yields CDR1 MDHEN and CDR2 SYDVKM. The length of the CDR3 is 16 residues. The V gene end was trimmed by 2 bases and the J gene end by 7 bases; junction bases not matched to a gene: 9. The CDR3 DNA is TGTGCCAGCAGTTTAAACACAGGGGGCGCGGGGCAGCCCCAGCATTTT. This sequence encodes CASSLNTGGAGQPQHF.

J is TRBJ1-1 and V is TRBV6-6, with D uncertain. The V and J ends lost 5 bases and 2 bases respectively, with 3 bases between them. Per germline, CDR1 MNHNY and CDR2 SVGAGI (reference sequence). CDR3 length: 11 residues. CDR3 nucleotides: TGTGCCAGCAGTCCTAACACTGAAGCTTTCTTT. It yields the protein CASSPNTEAFF.

The chain combines TRBV9 with TRBJ1-4; TRBD1 agrees at 8 bases. The germline gives CDR1 SGDLS, CDR2 YYNGEE. The junction had 1 base not matched to a gene; V was cut back by 0 bases and J by 3 bases. This CDR3 is built from 15 residues. CDR3 DNA sequence: TGTGCCAGCAGCGTAGAGGGACAGGCTAATGAAAAACTGTTTTTT. This sequence encodes CASSVEGQANEKLFF.

V is TRBV5-1 and J is TRBJ2-1, with D maybe TRBD1 (6 bases). CDR3 length: 14 residues. The ends were cut back, 0 bases at V and 10 bases at J, with 14 bases in the middle. The V gene's germline CDR1 is SGHRS and CDR2 YFSETQ. This CDR3 is CASSLARTAEEQFF. In nucleotides, the CDR3 is TGCGCCAGCAGCTTGGCCCGGACAGCCGAGGAGCAGTTCTTC.

The rearrangement uses TRBV5-1 and TRBJ2-1, with D possibly matching TRBD1 (6 bases). The germline V and J ends were trimmed by 7 bases and 12 bases, with 26 bases remaining between them. Germline V gene sequence: CDR1 SGHRS, CDR2 YFSETQ. This CDR3 region has 15 residues. The CDR3: CASGSKDSGRGSQFF. CDR3 sequence (DNA): TGCGCCAGCGGCTCCAAAGACAGTGGAAGGGGGTCGCAGTTCTTC.

This sequence joins TRBV5-4 and TRBJ2-3; the match to TRBD2 covers 8 bases. The ends lost 0 bases at V and 0 bases at J; junction bases unmatched: 9. Germline loops: CDR1 SGHNT, CDR2 YYREEE (reference sequence). The CDR3 is 18 amino acids. The CDR3 sequence: CASSLAIGGASSTDTQYF. The CDR3 DNA reads TGTGCCAGCAGCTTGGCCATCGGGGGGGCCTCTAGCACAGATACGCAGTATTTT.

The chain uses TRBV5-4 and TRBJ1-2; TRBD1 is a possible D gene (5 bases). V gave up 0 bases and J gave up 1 base, with 10 bases separating them. CDR1 and CDR2 (germline): SGHNT, YYREEE (reference sequence). This CDR3 contains 15 residues. The CDR3 loop reads CASSLDGGGNYGYTF. The CDR3 nucleotides read TGTGCCAGCAGCTTGGATGGGGGAGGTAACTATGGCTACACCTTC.

The J gene is TRBJ1-1, the V gene TRBV4-3; possibly TRBD1 for D (6 bases). Trimming removed 0 bases at V and 0 bases at J, with 17 bases between. The CDR3 covers 18 residues. Germline lookup yields CDR1 LGHNA and CDR2 YSLEER. In nucleotides, the CDR3 is TGCGCCAGCAGCCAAGATTATGTGGCAGGGGTGATGAACACTGAAGCTTTCTTT. Protein product: CASSQDYVAGVMNTEAFF.

The genes are TRBV7-9 and TRBJ2-3; 13 bases line up with TRBD2. The CDR3 loop spans 18 amino acids. After removal of 3 bases from V and 1 base from J, the junction contained 7 bases not matched to a gene. Per the germline V gene, CDR1 is SEHNR and CDR2 is FQNEAQ (reference sequence). The CDR3 region is CASSFTSGGAGGTDTQYF. In nucleotides, the CDR3 is TGTGCCAGCAGCTTCACTAGCGGGGGGGCCGGAGGCACAGATACGCAGTATTTT.